These T cell receptor beta chains were read from a single sample in a study of identical twins. TCRdb reanalysed the 5' RACE reads using MiXCR and keeps one entry per CDR3 protein. Here the sample spans more than 250,000 distinct CDR3 sequences, more than 6.5% being singletons. The data were also submitted as part of a second study, on yellow fever vaccine responses in identical twins.

The sequencing input was memory (CD45RO+) T cells sorted from blood. The receptors come from a woman aged 18-35 years in good health. Both conserved end residues are trimmed from each CDR3.

V	J	CDR3
TRBV5-5	TRBJ2-2	ASSLKVGAPNTGELF
TRBV24-1	TRBJ2-1	ATSDFPGLAGSSSYNEQF
TRBV10-3	TRBJ1-5	AISDTGTNQPQH
TRBV7-2	TRBJ2-5	ASSLGGLTQETQY
TRBV20-1	TRBJ2-7	SANSVTGGVYEQY
TRBV19	TRBJ1-6	ASSPGQERGSPLH
TRBV2	TRBJ2-3	ASRGTSGRGDTQY
TRBV5-1	TRBJ1-6	ASSYKEQGLGNSPLH
TRBV27	TRBJ2-2	ASRDRASTGELF
TRBV9	TRBJ2-1	ASSAGLGGSWEQF
TRBV20-1	TRBJ2-1	SARMAGSYNEQF
TRBV6-1	TRBJ1-1	ASNLRRDTLGTEAF
TRBV5-1	TRBJ2-1	ASSDVEGEIYNEQF
TRBV3-1	TRBJ2-2	ASSLGVEAGELF
TRBV10-3	TRBJ1-6	AISESGGGQGSPLH
TRBV5-1	TRBJ1-2	ASSRDRERGGYT
TRBV19	TRBJ1-1	ASSEAGTGIVKESTEAF
TRBV7-2	TRBJ1-3	ASSPPQGAGNTIY
TRBV12-3/TRBV12-4	TRBJ2-7	ASSLAASGRWYEQY
TRBV20-1	TRBJ2-3	SARRLPDTQY
TRBV3-1	TRBJ2-3	ATTQGRLAGDTQY
TRBV27	TRBJ1-4	ASSFERRPNEKLF
TRBV6-1	TRBJ1-1	ASSQPQRGEAF
TRBV12-3/TRBV12-4	TRBJ2-5	ASSFLFGTQY
TRBV7-9	TRBJ2-5	ASSLPRQGGGETQY
TRBV5-5	TRBJ1-6	ASSRPRGGQGDSPLH
TRBV5-1	TRBJ2-2	ASSLDFSRVHTGELF